This TCR beta chain was sequenced for a study of T cells in Graves' hyperthyroidism and ophthalmopathy. Whole-study findings and limits: Ophthalmopathy was told apart from stable hyperthyroidism by a 13 V-J model. A median 6.5 months before onset, the model predicted ophthalmopathy.

About this clonotype: Its antigen is unknown. This CDR3 is missing its conserved last phenylalanine or tryptophan, likely due to a read error.

Amplified regions were TCR beta CDR3 sequences from RNA transcripts. In the first-round RT-PCR of the TCR CDR3, the HTBI primer set was used. A single record per CDR3 protein comes from TCRdb applying MiXCR to the multiplex PCR reads. The sample consists of roughly 740,000 distinct CDR3 sequences, 16% of them appearing once. In patients aged 18 to 65, hyperthyroidism was newly diagnosed, with duration under 2 months. For the diagnoses, clinical symptoms, serum thyroxine and TRAb, thyroid ultrasound and orbital computed tomography were used. Sequenced: blood. The source of this sequence is a man aged 18 to 30 with Graves' hyperthyroidism.

Here the CDR3 DNA reads TGTGCCAGCAGCCCTGGACAGGGCGGCAATCAGCCCCAGCATCTT. This translates into CASSPGQGGNQPQHL. The J gene is TRBJ1-5, the V gene TRBV6-2 or TRBV6-3; TRBD1 aligns across 8 bases. V was clipped by 6 bases and J by 2 bases; unmatched bases: 6. Germline V gives CDR1 MNHEY, CDR2 SVGEGT. CDR3 length equals 15 residues.